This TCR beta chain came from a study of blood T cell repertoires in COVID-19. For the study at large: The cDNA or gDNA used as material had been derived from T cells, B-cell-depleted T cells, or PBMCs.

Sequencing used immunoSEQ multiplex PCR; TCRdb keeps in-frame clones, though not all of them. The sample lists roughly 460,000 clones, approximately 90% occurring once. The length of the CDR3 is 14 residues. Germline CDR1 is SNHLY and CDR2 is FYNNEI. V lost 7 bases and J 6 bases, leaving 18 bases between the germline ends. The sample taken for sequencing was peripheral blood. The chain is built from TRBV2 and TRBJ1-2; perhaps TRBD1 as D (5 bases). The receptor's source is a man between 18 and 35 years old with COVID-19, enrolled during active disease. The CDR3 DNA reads TGTGCCAGCACTTCCCGGAGGGGTAGAGATGGCTACACCTTC. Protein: CASTSRRGRDGYTF. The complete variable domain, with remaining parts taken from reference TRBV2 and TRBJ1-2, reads EPEVTQTPSHQVTQMGQEVILRCVPISNHLYFYWYRQILGQKVEFLVSFYNNEISEKSEIFDDQFSVERPDGSNFTLKIRSTKLEDSAMYFCASTSRRGRDGYTFGSGTRLTVV.